The 7 T cell receptor beta chains listed next were all sequenced from one sample in a study of shared clonotypes between healthy human individuals. Here immunoSEQ multiplex PCR was the method, and the copy in TCRdb shows in-frame clones only, minus some. The sample lists nearly 1 million clones; roughly 72% were seen once. Sequenced material: memory CD4+ T cells sorted from blood. Regarding subset: CD45RA-negative fraction. Source of these receptors: a man between 18 and 29 years old in good health.

The V gene is TRBV19, the J gene TRBJ1-6; TRBD1 agrees at 8 bases. Germline CDR1 reads LNHDA; CDR2 reads SQIVND (reference sequence). Trimming cost V 3 bases and J 4 bases; bases outside gene matches: 2. The CDR3 contains 15 residues. The CDR3 DNA follows: TGTGCCAGTAGTATGGGGACAGGATATAATTCACCCCTCCACTTT. This gives the protein CASSMGTGYNSPLHF.

This clone was seen a single time. This chain uses TRBV11-2 with TRBJ2-3, with D perhaps given as TRBD1 or TRBD2 (5 bases each). This CDR3 has 15 amino acids. V lost 1 base, J lost 0 bases, and 8 bases lay in between. CDR1 is SGHAT and CDR2 is FQNNGV in the germline V gene. CDR3 bases: TGTGCCAGCAGCTTAGTGGGGACGAGCACAGATACGCAGTATTTT. It codes for CASSLVGTSTDTQYF.

The rearrangement joins TRBV7-8 to TRBJ2-5; the D gene could be TRBD1 or TRBD2 (5 bases each). Trimming removed 4 bases from V and 5 bases from J, with 11 bases in between. Looked up from germline, CDR1 is SGHVS and CDR2 is FQNEAQ. The CDR3 covers 13 residues. CDR3 loop: CASSWDRGETQYF. CDR3 sequence (DNA): TGTGCCAGCAGCTGGGACCGCGGGGAGACCCAGTACTTC. The full variable domain, completed using reference TRBV7-8 and TRBJ2-5, is GAGVSQSPRYKVAKRGQDVALRCDPISGHVSLFWYQQALGQGPEFLTYFQNEAQLDKSGLPSDRFFAERPEGSVSTLKIQRTQQEDSAVYLCASSWDRGETQYFGPGTRLLVL.

The chain combines TRBV6-1 with TRBJ2-7; 9 bases fit TRBD2. The germline V gene encodes CDR1 MNHNS and CDR2 SASEGT. The CDR3 loop spans 14 amino acids. J was trimmed by 3 bases and V by 5 bases; bases with no gene match: 5. Written as DNA, the CDR3 is TGTGCCAGCAGTAACAGCGGGGGGAACTACGAGCAGTACTTC. This encodes CASSNSGGNYEQYF.

CDR3 sequence: CASKRGPDTEAFF. The CDR3 DNA reads TGTGCCAGCAAGAGGGGACCAGACACTGAAGCTTTCTTT. The V gene is TRBV6-1, the J gene TRBJ1-1; maybe TRBD1 (5 bases). The CDR3 is made up of 13 amino acids. Germline assignment: CDR1 MNHNS and CDR2 SASEGT. The V end lost 7 bases, the J end lost 3 bases, and 12 bases lay between the germline ends.

V usage is TRBV5-1 and J usage is TRBJ2-7; D not certain. V shed 3 bases and J shed 5 bases, with 12 bases lying between them. The CDR3 extends over 13 amino acids. The germline V gene encodes CDR1 SGHRS and CDR2 YFSETQ. CDR3 region: CASSSGVTNEQYF. The CDR3 DNA is TGCGCCAGCAGCTCCGGAGTAACTAACGAGCAGTACTTC. The full variable domain, its missing parts supplied by reference TRBV5-1 and TRBJ2-7, is KAGVTQTPRYLIKTRGQQVTLSCSPISGHRSVSWYQQTPGQGLQFLFEYFSETQRNKGNFPGRFSGRQFSNSRSEMNVSTLELGDSALYLCASSSGVTNEQYFGPGTRLTVT.

The sample holds one count of this clone. This chain connects TRBV7-2 to TRBJ2-5, with D perhaps matching TRBD1 or TRBD2 (5 bases each). V lost 3 bases and J 3 bases, leaving 8 bases between the germline ends. CDR3 length: 13 amino acids. Germline V gene sequence: CDR1 SGHTA, CDR2 FQGNSA. As DNA, the CDR3 is TGTGCCAGCAGCTTGGGGGTTAAAGAGACCCAGTACTTC. Translating it yields CASSLGVKETQYF.